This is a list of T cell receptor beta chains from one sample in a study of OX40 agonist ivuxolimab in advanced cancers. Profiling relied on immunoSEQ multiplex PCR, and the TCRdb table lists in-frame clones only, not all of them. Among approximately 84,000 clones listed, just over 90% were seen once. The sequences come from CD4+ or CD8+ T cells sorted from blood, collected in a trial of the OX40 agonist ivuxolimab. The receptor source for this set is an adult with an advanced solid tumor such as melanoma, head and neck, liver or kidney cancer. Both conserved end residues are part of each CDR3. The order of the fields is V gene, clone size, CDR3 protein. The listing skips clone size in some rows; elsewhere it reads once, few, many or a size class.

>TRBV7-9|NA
CASSPWSLGGYTF
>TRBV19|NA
CASSRVAYAGNTIYF
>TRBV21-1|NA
CARHSLRTGQKTRSQPQHF
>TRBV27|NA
CASKGQQPYEQYF
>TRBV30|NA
CAWNLMGLNNSPLHF
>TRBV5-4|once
CASSPAGTRYGYTF
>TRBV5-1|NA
CASIGTGDTEAFF
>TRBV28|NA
CASGARTINTYEQYF
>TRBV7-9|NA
CASSFTTGVEQFF
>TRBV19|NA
CASSISRTGYGYTF
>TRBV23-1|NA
CASRSQGARNTEAFF
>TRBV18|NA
CASSWTSGGNGDTQYF
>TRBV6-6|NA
CASSQDSPGNTIYF
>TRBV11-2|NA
CASSPRQGQWGEQYF
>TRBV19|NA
CASSGTLSYEQYF
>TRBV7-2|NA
CASSLYDRPIQYF
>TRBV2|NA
CASSEGGEGGTEAFF
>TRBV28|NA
CASSRRTFNQPQHF
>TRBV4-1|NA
CASSQTGRDPSNQPQHF
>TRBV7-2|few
CASKAGNRNEQFF
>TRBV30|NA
CASVPGSRSYEQYF
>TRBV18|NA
CASSQGQGKKDTQYF
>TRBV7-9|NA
CASSADYNSPLHF
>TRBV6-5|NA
CASRETGTYRGYTF
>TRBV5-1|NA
CASTFVTGGASTDTQYF
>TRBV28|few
CASSDRGADGYTF
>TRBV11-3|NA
CASSLRGRGEKLFF
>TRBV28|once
CASQGGRGSYEQYF
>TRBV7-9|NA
CASSLGSGNTIYF
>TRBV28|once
CASSRGSGIQFF
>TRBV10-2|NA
CASSGQGLSGYTF
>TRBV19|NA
CASSPGRVGAGELFF
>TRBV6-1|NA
CASSAHPGTGGRNQPQHF
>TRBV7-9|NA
CASSLGWGNEQFF
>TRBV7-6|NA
CASSAPTGATYEQYF
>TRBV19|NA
CASSRGPSGTEAFF
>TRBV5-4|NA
CASSAEGTRRNEQFF
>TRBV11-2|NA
CASSLDRDQPQHF
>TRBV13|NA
CASSPTWGETYEQYF
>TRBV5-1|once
CASSLGATGNTIYF
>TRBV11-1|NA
CASSLRGASYEQYF
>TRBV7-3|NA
CASSLDQRAEAFF
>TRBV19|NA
CASSSRGGYEQYF
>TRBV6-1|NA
CASNRQVFTDTQYF
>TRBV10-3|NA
CAITSSGNNEQFF
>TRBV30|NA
CAWSVGGQGRETQYF
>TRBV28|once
CASSIPGTGVGDTQYF
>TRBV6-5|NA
CASSYGTGVGNTEAFF
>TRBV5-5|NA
CASSPLGVYNEQFF
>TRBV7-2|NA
CASSLREDHNEQFF
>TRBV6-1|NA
CASSVRVRNYNEQFF
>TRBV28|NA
CASSSFGPGTNTGELFF
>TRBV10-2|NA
CASRGTGTNEKLFF
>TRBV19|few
CASSIGSGPYEQYF
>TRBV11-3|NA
CASSPRQGAGETQYF